One sample yielded the 6 T cell receptor beta chains listed below, sequenced in a study of blood T cell repertoires in COVID-19. Sequencing was performed with immunoSEQ multiplex PCR; in TCRdb, only in-frame clones are kept and a portion is missing. The sample has a few hundred thousand clones; over 80% are singletons. The sequenced sample was PBMCs or T cells enriched from blood (not recorded which). These receptors came from a woman aged 45-65 years who had recovered from COVID-19.

V usage is TRBV7-9 and J usage is TRBJ2-1, with 15 bases lining up with TRBD2. The V gene end was trimmed by 5 bases and the J gene end by 6 bases; junction bases not matched to a gene: 8. The CDR3 loop spans 17 amino acids. Germline CDR1 reads SEHNR; CDR2 reads FQNEAQ (reference sequence). The CDR3 bases are TGTGCCAGCAGCCAAGGACTAGCGGGAGGGCCGAGCAATGAGCAGTTCTTC. Translation gives CASSQGLAGGPSNEQFF.

This clone was observed a few times. J is TRBJ1-2 and V is TRBV4-3, with 8 bases identical to TRBD1. Trimming at V came to 0 bases and at J to 6 bases, leaving 6 bases not matched to a gene. This CDR3 has 15 amino acids. CDR1 is LGHNA and CDR2 is YSLEER in the germline V gene. In DNA form, the CDR3 reads TGCGCCAGCAGCCAAGATGGACAGGGCTCCAATGGCTACACCTTC. Amino acids: CASSQDGQGSNGYTF.

This clone came up a few times. The chain links TRBV6-6 to TRBJ1-1; 7 bases agree with TRBD1. This CDR3 has 18 residues. CDR1 is MNHNY and CDR2 is SVGAGI in the germline V gene (reference sequence). V lost 5 bases and J lost 4; bases outside the gene matches: 19. The DNA of the CDR3 is TGTGCCAGCAGTCCCCAGGCGCTTAGGACAGGACCCTTCACTGAAGCTTTCTTT. This encodes CASSPQALRTGPFTEAFF.

The CDR3 is CASSEGQKYTGELFF. The CDR3 DNA sequence: TGTGCCAGCTCGGAGGGACAGAAATACACCGGGGAGCTGTTTTTT. V usage is TRBV18 and J usage is TRBJ2-2; TRBD1 might be the D (7 bases). The CDR3 contains 15 residues. The V gene's germline CDR1 is KGHSH and CDR2 LQKENI. V was shortened by 6 bases and J by 3 bases, with 14 bases between the two germline ends.

The V gene is TRBV5-5, the J gene TRBJ1-1; 7 bases line up with TRBD1. The germline V gene has CDR1 SGHKS and CDR2 YYEKEE (reference sequence). There are 15 residues in the CDR3. The V segment lost 3 bases and the J segment 4 bases; nucleotides outside the gene matches: 9. CDR3 protein: CASSSQTGQGTEAFF. DNA for the CDR3: TGTGCCAGCAGCTCGCAGACAGGGCAAGGCACTGAAGCTTTCTTT.

This sequence joins TRBV6-4 and TRBJ1-5, with D unresolved. V was pared by 2 bases and J by 1 base, with 12 bases between. Germline assignment: CDR1 MRHNA and CDR2 SNTAGT. CDR3 length: 16 amino acids. CDR3 sequence: CASSDPRAPSNQPQHF. The CDR3 DNA reads as TGTGCCAGCAGTGACCCCAGAGCGCCCAGCAATCAGCCCCAGCATTTT.